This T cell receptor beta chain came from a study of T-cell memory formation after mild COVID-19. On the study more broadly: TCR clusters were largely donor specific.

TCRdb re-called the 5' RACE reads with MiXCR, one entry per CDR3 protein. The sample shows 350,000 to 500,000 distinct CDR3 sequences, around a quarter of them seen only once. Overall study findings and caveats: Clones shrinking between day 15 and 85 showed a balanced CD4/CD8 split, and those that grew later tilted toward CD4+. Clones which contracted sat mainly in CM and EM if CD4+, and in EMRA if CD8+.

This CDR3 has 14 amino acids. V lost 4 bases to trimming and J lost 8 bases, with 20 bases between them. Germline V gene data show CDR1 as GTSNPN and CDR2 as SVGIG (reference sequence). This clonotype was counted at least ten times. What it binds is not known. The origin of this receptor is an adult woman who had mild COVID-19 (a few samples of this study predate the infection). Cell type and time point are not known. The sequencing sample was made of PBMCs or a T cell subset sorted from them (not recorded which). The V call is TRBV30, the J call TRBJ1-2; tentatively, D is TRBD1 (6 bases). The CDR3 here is CAWTPRTAGYGYTF. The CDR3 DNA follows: TGTGCCTGGACCCCAAGGACAGCCGGGTACGGCTACACCTTC.